Listed below are T cell receptor beta chains from one sample, sequenced in a study of CD8 T cells in ankylosing spondylitis. TCRdb recomputed calls from the 5' RACE reads with MiXCR, one row per CDR3 protein. The sample lists about 250,000 distinct CDR3 sequences, roughly a tenth seen once, with 2.6% in the top ten. Sequenced material: blood, either unsorted or a sorted T cell fraction (not recorded which). These receptors all come from a male donor with ankylosing spondylitis or in good health (not recorded which). The CDR3 runs from the conserved cysteine through the conserved F or W. D genes are given only for firm matches. Where a row states a size, it is once, few, many or the class of an expanded clone; other rows omit it.

j_call	clone_size	cdr3_length	v_call	d_call	cdr3_nt	cdr3_aa
TRBJ2-7	many	11	TRBV7-2	.	TGTGCCAGCAGCTTAATCAGGGAGCAGTACTTC	CASSLIREQYF
TRBJ2-3	many	16	TRBV19	TRBD2	TGTGCCAGTATAATCAGAGGGAGGGCCAATATGGATACGCAGTATTTT	CASIIRGRANMDTQYF
TRBJ2-1	many	15	TRBV12-3/TRBV12-4	.	TGTGCCAGCAGTTTACAGGGTGAAAGCTACAATGAGCAGTTCTTC	CASSLQGESYNEQFF
TRBJ1-1	many	15	TRBV5-1	.	TGCGCCAGCAGCTTCGTGGGACGGGGGGACACTGAAGCTTTCTTT	CASSFVGRGDTEAFF
TRBJ1-1	many	13	TRBV6-5	.	TGTGCCAGCAGTTACGAGGTCGACGGCGGAGCTTTCTTT	CASSYEVDGGAFF
TRBJ1-1	.	13	TRBV5-1	.	TGCGCCAGCAGCTTACAACAGAACACTGAAGCTTTCTTT	CASSLQQNTEAFF
TRBJ2-1	many	16	TRBV6-4	TRBD2	TGTGCCAGCAGTCAGCTTGGACTAGCGGGACGGAATGAGCAGTTCTTC	CASSQLGLAGRNEQFF
TRBJ2-2	many	16	TRBV5-1	.	TGCGCCAGCAGCTTGGGGGGCCGACCGAACACCGGGGAGCTGTTTTTT	CASSLGGRPNTGELFF
TRBJ2-1	many	16	TRBV27	.	TGTGCCAGCAGTCTGAGCACAGGAAGCTCCTACAATGAGCAGTTCTTC	CASSLSTGSSYNEQFF
TRBJ2-3	many	15	TRBV5-1	TRBD2	TGCGCCAGCAGCCTTAGCGGGAGCATGACAGATACGCAGTATTTT	CASSLSGSMTDTQYF
TRBJ2-3	many	14	TRBV2	.	TGTGCCAGCAACCCGGGTCAGGGAACAGATACGCAGTATTTT	CASNPGQGTDTQYF
TRBJ2-6	many	18	TRBV12-3/TRBV12-4	.	TGTGCCAGCAGTTTCCCAGGGATCCTCAGCTCTGGGGCCAACGTCCTGACTTTC	CASSFPGILSSGANVLTF
TRBJ2-7	many	15	TRBV27	.	TGTGCCAGCAGTTTGTCCGGGACGGATCCCTACGAGCAGTACTTC	CASSLSGTDPYEQYF
TRBJ1-1	.	15	TRBV5-1	.	TGCGCCAGCAGCTTATCCGGGACACAGAACACTGAAGCTTTCTTT	CASSLSGTQNTEAFF
TRBJ2-3	many	15	TRBV4-2	.	TGTGCCAGCAGCCGCTCCGGGACTAGCACAGATACGCAGTATTTT	CASSRSGTSTDTQYF
TRBJ2-1	.	14	TRBV11-2	.	TGTGCCAGCAGCTTAGACAAGGGGCACGGTGAGCAGTTCTTC	CASSLDKGHGEQFF
TRBJ1-6	few	13	TRBV5-1	TRBD1	TGCGCCAGCTCGGACAGGGTTAATTCACCCCTCCACTTT	CASSDRVNSPLHF
TRBJ1-1	many	13	TRBV12-3/TRBV12-4	.	TGTGCCAGCACCGACAGGATGAACACTGAAGCTTTCTTT	CASTDRMNTEAFF
TRBJ2-5	many	11	TRBV29-1	.	TGCAGCGTTGGGAGGCGCGAGACCCAGTACTTC	CSVGRRETQYF
TRBJ2-7	many	14	TRBV5-1	.	TGCGCCAGCAGCTTGGTCACGGGGACCTACGAGCAGTACTTC	CASSLVTGTYEQYF
TRBJ1-2	many	13	TRBV10-2	TRBD1	TGCGCCAGCACGTCTGGACAGGGGGGTGGCTACACCTTC	CASTSGQGGGYTF
TRBJ1-2	many	14	TRBV20-1	TRBD1	TGCAGTGCTCCTCGACAGGGGCAGAACTATGGCTACACCTTC	CSAPRQGQNYGYTF
TRBJ1-5	many	15	TRBV6-2/TRBV6-3	TRBD1	TGTGCCAGCAGTTATGAGGGGGCCGCTTTGGGGCCCCAGCATTTT	CASSYEGAALGPQHF
TRBJ2-7	few	14	TRBV25-1	.	TGTGCCAGCAGTGAATGGGGTGAAGGGGCAACGCAGTACTTC	CASSEWGEGATQYF
TRBJ2-3	.	18	TRBV20-1	TRBD2	TGCAGTGCTGAACAGGGACTAGCGGGGGCCCTCTCCACAGATACGCAGTATTTT	CSAEQGLAGALSTDTQYF
TRBJ1-4	.	15	TRBV4-2	TRBD1	TGTGCCAGCAGCCAACCGGGACAGGGGGATGAAAAACTGTTTTTT	CASSQPGQGDEKLFF
TRBJ1-2	many	17	TRBV5-1	.	TGCGCCAGCAGCCGGGGCCCGCAACAGGGAGATTTTCTAGGCTACACCTTC	CASSRGPQQGDFLGYTF
TRBJ2-5	once	18	TRBV5-1	TRBD2	TGCGCCAGAAGCTCCCCGGGCGGGGGGGCCTTTTTCGGAGGGACCCAGTACTTC	CARSSPGGGAFFGGTQYF
TRBJ2-1	few	15	TRBV15	.	TGTGCCACCAGCAGAGATCGGGGTGAGGACAATGAGCAGTTCTTC	CATSRDRGEDNEQFF
TRBJ2-7	few	14	TRBV7-9	.	TGTGCCAGCAGCCTTGACAGGACGAAGTACGAGCAGTACTTC	CASSLDRTKYEQYF
TRBJ2-1	.	15	TRBV6-5	.	TGTGCCAGCAGTTCCTATCCAGACTCCTACAATGAGCAGTTCTTC	CASSSYPDSYNEQFF
TRBJ2-1	many	14	TRBV20-1	TRBD2	TGCAGTGCTAGGAGAAGCGGGGGGAACAATGAGCAGTTCTTC	CSARRSGGNNEQFF
TRBJ1-1	many	17	TRBV5-1	TRBD1	TGCGCCAGCAGCTTCGGGACAGGGGGCTTTAGAGGAACTGAAGCTTTCTTT	CASSFGTGGFRGTEAFF
TRBJ2-3	many	14	TRBV20-1	TRBD2	TGCAGTCCGAGAGGCGGGGGGGGGACAGATACGCAGTATTTT	CSPRGGGGTDTQYF
TRBJ1-1	many	14	TRBV12-5	.	TGTGCTAGTGGTTTGGTAGGGCCGAACACTGAAGCTTTCTTT	CASGLVGPNTEAFF
TRBJ2-1	many	15	TRBV5-1	TRBD2	TGCGCCAGCAGCTCCCTAGCGGGGATCTACAATGAGCAGTTCTTC	CASSSLAGIYNEQFF
TRBJ2-1	many	15	TRBV12-3/TRBV12-4	.	TGTGCCAGCAGTTCAGCGGTACTACCTCACAATGAGCAGTTCTTC	CASSSAVLPHNEQFF
TRBJ1-2	few	14	TRBV5-6	.	TGTGCCAGCAGCTTCGATCAGGGCCTCTATGGCTACACCTTC	CASSFDQGLYGYTF
TRBJ2-1	.	15	TRBV30	TRBD2	TGTGCCTGGAGTGTGGGACTAGCGGGAGTCGATGAGCAGTTCTTC	CAWSVGLAGVDEQFF
TRBJ2-1	few	15	TRBV7-2	.	TGTGCCAGCAGCTTAGCGCATGGGGCGTACAATGAGCAGTTCTTC	CASSLAHGAYNEQFF
TRBJ1-5	many	16	TRBV7-9	TRBD1	TGTGCCAGCAGCATGGGACAGGGGGCTGCAAATCAGCCCCAGCATTTT	CASSMGQGAANQPQHF
TRBJ1-1	.	13	TRBV2	.	TGTGCCACCCGGCAGGGGCCGAGCACTGAAGCTTTCTTT	CATRQGPSTEAFF